This T cell receptor beta chain originates from a study of cytomegalovirus exposure and HLA in healthy donors. The study, taken as a whole, reports: V- and J-gene trimming in TCR beta was tied to a missense DCLRE1C variant by an analysis performed later. Rates of TCR association differed by HLA locus in a later analysis, with DRB1 highest and HLA-C lowest.

The primer mix had 60 Vbeta and 13 Jbeta primers. TCRdb's table, derived via immunoSEQ multiplex PCR, lists solely in-frame clones and lacks some. The table records under 200,000 clones, approximately 70% of them present only once. The germline V gene encodes CDR1 SEHNR and CDR2 FQNEAQ (reference sequence). CDR3 length: 17 amino acids. About this clone itself: Its antigen is as yet unknown.

The chain combines TRBV7-9 with TRBJ2-6; TRBD1 matches at 8 bases. The sequence came from a woman aged 25 to 39 in good health and CMV-seronegative. Sequenced sample: PBMCs. Here the CDR3 reads CSLSPGQETSGANVLTF. Here the CDR3 DNA reads TGTTCCTTGAGTCCGGGACAGGAAACCTCTGGGGCCAACGTCCTGACTTTC.